The text below deals with one T cell receptor (beta chain). Its antigen remains unidentified. This sample stems from a study of CD8+ T cells in alopecia areata. General study points: Alphabeta T cells residing in normal skin are also sequenced in scalp samples. Patients displayed less clarity in TCR sharing than mice, a finding possibly related to HLA.

The authors extracted RNA and reverse transcribed it into cDNA as the sequencing template. Clones were read by immunoSEQ multiplex PCR, and TCRdb kept only the in-frame ones, dropping some. The data contain roughly 200,000 clones, under 60% of them seen just once; the ten biggest clones take up 10% to 15%. V lost 1 base, J lost 10 bases, and 7 bases lay in between. The CDR3 spans 11 residues. Germline CDR1 SEHNR, CDR2 FQNEAQ (reference sequence). Stated treatment: oral pan-JAK inhibitor, 5-10 mg twice daily. Obtained from alopecia areata patients were lesional scalp punch biopsies along with peripheral blood.

Sequences were derived from CD8+ T cells sorted from blood, sampled at week 24, from a patient treated with tofacitinib. The V and J genes are TRBV7-9 and TRBJ1-2; D unresolved. This TCR came from a human donor with alopecia areata. CDR3 loop: CASSLGQAYTF. Here the CDR3 DNA reads TGTGCCAGCAGCTTAGGGCAGGCCTACACCTTC.